This is a list of T cell receptor beta chains from one sample in a study of blood T cell repertoires in COVID-19. Method: immunoSEQ multiplex PCR; TCRdb's copy keeps in-frame clones and lacks some. The sample includes approximately 150,000 clones, more than 80% of them seen just once. Sequences were obtained from peripheral blood. The origin of the receptors is a man aged 18 to 29 with COVID-19, enrolled during active disease. The CDR3 runs from the conserved cysteine through the conserved F or W. Each record gives: D gene, J gene, CDR3 length, V gene, clone size, CDR3 protein, CDR3 DNA. A D gene is named only where the DNA matches it firmly. Some rows mark clone size as missing; the rest say once, few, many or name a class of expanded clone.

d_call: .; j_call: TRBJ2-1; cdr3_length: 15; v_call: TRBV6-5; clone_size: .; cdr3_aa: CASSRDLSSYNEQFF; cdr3_nt: TGTGCCAGCAGTCGGGATCTAAGCTCCTACAATGAGCAGTTCTTC
d_call: .; j_call: TRBJ1-6; cdr3_length: 14; v_call: TRBV19; clone_size: .; cdr3_aa: CASSIGGPNSPLHF; cdr3_nt: TGTGCCAGTAGTATAGGCGGGCCAAATTCACCCCTCCACTTT
d_call: .; j_call: TRBJ1-4; cdr3_length: 14; v_call: TRBV7-9; clone_size: .; cdr3_aa: CASSLNRAGEKLFF; cdr3_nt: TGTGCCAGCAGCTTAAACAGGGCGGGCGAAAAACTGTTTTTT
d_call: TRBD2; j_call: TRBJ2-1; cdr3_length: 14; v_call: TRBV19; clone_size: .; cdr3_aa: CASSRLASYDEQFF; cdr3_nt: TGTGCCAGTAGTCGACTAGCCAGCTACGATGAGCAGTTCTTC
d_call: .; j_call: TRBJ1-1; cdr3_length: 15; v_call: TRBV6-6; clone_size: .; cdr3_aa: CASSLTGTTNTEAFF; cdr3_nt: TGTGCCAGCAGCTTAACCGGGACAACCAACACTGAAGCTTTCTTT
d_call: .; j_call: TRBJ1-1; cdr3_length: 12; v_call: TRBV28; clone_size: .; cdr3_aa: CASSLGQFEAFF; cdr3_nt: TGTGCCAGCAGTTTAGGCCAGTTTGAAGCTTTCTTT
d_call: TRBD2; j_call: TRBJ2-1; cdr3_length: 12; v_call: TRBV28; clone_size: .; cdr3_aa: CASGYRRERGFF; cdr3_nt: TGTGCCAGCGGGTATAGGCGGGAGAGAGGGTTCTTC
d_call: .; j_call: TRBJ2-2; cdr3_length: 16; v_call: TRBV4-3; clone_size: .; cdr3_aa: CASSQGGTPNTGELFF; cdr3_nt: TGCGCCAGCAGCCAGGGAGGGACACCAAACACCGGGGAGCTGTTTTTT
d_call: .; j_call: TRBJ1-4; cdr3_length: 15; v_call: TRBV11-2; clone_size: .; cdr3_aa: CASSLVGGTNEKLLF; cdr3_nt: TGTGCCAGCAGCTTAGTAGGGGGAACTAATGAAAAACTGCTTTTT
d_call: .; j_call: TRBJ1-5; cdr3_length: 16; v_call: TRBV15; clone_size: .; cdr3_aa: CATSRDMGGSNQPQHF; cdr3_nt: TGTGCCACCAGCAGAGATATGGGGGGGAGCAATCAGCCCCAGCATTTT
d_call: .; j_call: TRBJ2-1; cdr3_length: 14; v_call: TRBV9; clone_size: .; cdr3_aa: CASSVGSSYNEQFF; cdr3_nt: TGTGCCAGCAGCGTCGGTAGCTCCTACAATGAGCAGTTCTTC
d_call: .; j_call: TRBJ2-5; cdr3_length: 16; v_call: TRBV5-1; clone_size: .; cdr3_aa: CASSSPPAGEKETQYF; cdr3_nt: TGCGCCAGCAGCTCCCCTCCAGCAGGGGAGAAAGAGACCCAGTACTTC
d_call: .; j_call: TRBJ2-5; cdr3_length: 12; v_call: TRBV12-3/TRBV12-4; clone_size: .; cdr3_aa: CASSFAGETQYF; cdr3_nt: TGTGCCAGCAGTTTCGCCGGGGAGACCCAGTACTTC
d_call: TRBD1; j_call: TRBJ2-5; cdr3_length: 14; v_call: TRBV7-2; clone_size: .; cdr3_aa: CASSFTGGQETQYF; cdr3_nt: TGTGCCAGCAGCTTTACAGGGGGACAAGAGACCCAGTACTTC
d_call: .; j_call: TRBJ2-7; cdr3_length: 11; v_call: TRBV27; clone_size: .; cdr3_aa: CASSNTYEQYF; cdr3_nt: TGTGCCAGCAGCAACACCTACGAGCAGTACTTC
d_call: .; j_call: TRBJ2-5; cdr3_length: 14; v_call: TRBV3-1/TRBV3-2; clone_size: .; cdr3_aa: CASSPLTRTETQYF; cdr3_nt: TGTGCCAGCAGCCCCTTGACTAGAACAGAGACCCAGTACTTC
d_call: .; j_call: TRBJ2-4; cdr3_length: 17; v_call: TRBV23-1; clone_size: .; cdr3_aa: CASSGGRGLIAKNIQYF; cdr3_nt: TGCGCCAGCAGTGGGGGCAGGGGACTAATAGCCAAAAACATTCAGTACTTC
d_call: TRBD1; j_call: TRBJ1-2; cdr3_length: 14; v_call: TRBV13; clone_size: .; cdr3_aa: CASSSGQGTYGYTF; cdr3_nt: TGTGCCAGCAGCTCGGGACAGGGGACCTATGGCTACACCTTC
d_call: TRBD2; j_call: TRBJ2-7; cdr3_length: 13; v_call: TRBV25-1; clone_size: few; cdr3_aa: CASRTSGSDEQYF; cdr3_nt: TGTGCCAGCAGGACTAGCGGGAGCGACGAGCAGTACTTC
d_call: .; j_call: TRBJ2-2; cdr3_length: 15; v_call: TRBV9; clone_size: .; cdr3_aa: CASSTPPTGTGELFF; cdr3_nt: TGTGCCAGCAGCACCCCTCCCACGGGAACCGGGGAGCTGTTTTTT
d_call: .; j_call: TRBJ2-6; cdr3_length: 14; v_call: TRBV5-6; clone_size: .; cdr3_aa: CASSYTAGANVLTF; cdr3_nt: TGTGCCAGCAGCTACACAGCTGGGGCCAACGTCCTGACTTTC
d_call: TRBD1; j_call: TRBJ2-7; cdr3_length: 15; v_call: TRBV6-5; clone_size: .; cdr3_aa: CASSYWTGGSYEQYF; cdr3_nt: TGTGCCAGCAGTTACTGGACAGGGGGTTCCTACGAGCAGTACTTC
d_call: TRBD1; j_call: TRBJ2-3; cdr3_length: 15; v_call: TRBV3-1/TRBV3-2; clone_size: .; cdr3_aa: CASSQMGQGTDTQYF; cdr3_nt: TGTGCCAGCAGCCAGATGGGACAGGGCACAGATACGCAGTATTTT
d_call: TRBD1; j_call: TRBJ1-2; cdr3_length: 14; v_call: TRBV7-3; clone_size: .; cdr3_aa: CASSTGQGLDGYTF; cdr3_nt: TGTGCCAGCAGCACGGGACAGGGGCTCGATGGCTACACCTTC
d_call: .; j_call: TRBJ1-2; cdr3_length: 13; v_call: TRBV28; clone_size: .; cdr3_aa: CASSLGRHDGYTF; cdr3_nt: TGTGCCAGCAGTTTAGGGCGACATGACGGCTACACCTTC
d_call: TRBD1; j_call: TRBJ2-1; cdr3_length: 18; v_call: TRBV12-5; clone_size: .; cdr3_aa: CASGLVLDRGLPDNEQFF; cdr3_nt: TGTGCTAGTGGTTTGGTACTGGACAGGGGGTTGCCGGACAATGAGCAGTTCTTC
d_call: .; j_call: TRBJ1-1; cdr3_length: 14; v_call: TRBV28; clone_size: .; cdr3_aa: CASSLQPGYTEAFF; cdr3_nt: TGTGCCAGCAGTTTGCAACCGGGGTACACTGAAGCTTTCTTT
d_call: TRBD1; j_call: TRBJ1-6; cdr3_length: 13; v_call: TRBV9; clone_size: .; cdr3_aa: CASSPGQASPLHF; cdr3_nt: TGTGCCAGCAGCCCGGGACAGGCCTCACCCCTCCACTTT
d_call: .; j_call: TRBJ2-1; cdr3_length: 13; v_call: TRBV11-3; clone_size: .; cdr3_aa: CASGRGPNNEQFF; cdr3_nt: TGTGCCAGCGGGCGGGGCCCCAACAATGAGCAGTTCTTC